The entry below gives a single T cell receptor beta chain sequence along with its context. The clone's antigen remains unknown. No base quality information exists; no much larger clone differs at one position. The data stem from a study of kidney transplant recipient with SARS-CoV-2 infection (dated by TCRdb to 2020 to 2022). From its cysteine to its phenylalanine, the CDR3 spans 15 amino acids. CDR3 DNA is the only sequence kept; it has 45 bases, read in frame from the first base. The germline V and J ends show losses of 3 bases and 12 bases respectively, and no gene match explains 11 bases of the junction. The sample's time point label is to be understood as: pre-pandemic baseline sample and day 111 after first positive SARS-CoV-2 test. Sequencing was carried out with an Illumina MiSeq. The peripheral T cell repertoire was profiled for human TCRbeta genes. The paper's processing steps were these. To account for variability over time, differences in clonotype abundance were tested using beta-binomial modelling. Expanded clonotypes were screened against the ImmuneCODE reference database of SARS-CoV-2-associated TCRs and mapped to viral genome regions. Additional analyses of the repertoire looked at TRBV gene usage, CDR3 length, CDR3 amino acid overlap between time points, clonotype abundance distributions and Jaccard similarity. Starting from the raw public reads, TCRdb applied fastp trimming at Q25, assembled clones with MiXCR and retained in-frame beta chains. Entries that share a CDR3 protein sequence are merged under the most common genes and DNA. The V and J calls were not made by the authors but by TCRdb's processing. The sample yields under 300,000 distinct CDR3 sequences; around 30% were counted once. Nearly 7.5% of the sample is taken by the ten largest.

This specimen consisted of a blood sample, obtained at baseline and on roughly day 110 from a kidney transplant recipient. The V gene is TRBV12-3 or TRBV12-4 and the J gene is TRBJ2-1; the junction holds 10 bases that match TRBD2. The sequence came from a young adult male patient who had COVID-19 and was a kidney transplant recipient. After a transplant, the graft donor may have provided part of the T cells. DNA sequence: TGTGCCAGCAGTTTTGGTCTAGCGGGAGTGCTTGGGCAGTTCTTC. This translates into CASSFGLAGVLGQFF.